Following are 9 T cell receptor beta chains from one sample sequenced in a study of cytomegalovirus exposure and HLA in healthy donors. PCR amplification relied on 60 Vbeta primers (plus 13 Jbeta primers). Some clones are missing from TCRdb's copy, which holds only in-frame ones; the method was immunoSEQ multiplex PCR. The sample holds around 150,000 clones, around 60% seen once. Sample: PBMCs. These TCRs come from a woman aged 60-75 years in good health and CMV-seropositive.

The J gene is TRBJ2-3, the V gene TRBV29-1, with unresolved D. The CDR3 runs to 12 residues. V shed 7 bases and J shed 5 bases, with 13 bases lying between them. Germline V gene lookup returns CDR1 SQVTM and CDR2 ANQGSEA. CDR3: CSARAIGDTQYF. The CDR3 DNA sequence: TGCAGCGCTCGAGCTATTGGAGATACGCAGTATTTT.

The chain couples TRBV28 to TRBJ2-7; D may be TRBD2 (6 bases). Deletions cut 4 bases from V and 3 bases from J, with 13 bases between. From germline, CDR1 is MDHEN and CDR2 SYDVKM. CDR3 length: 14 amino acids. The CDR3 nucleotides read TGTGCCAGCAGTTATCCGGGACTTATCTACGAGCAGTACTTC. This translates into CASSYPGLIYEQYF.

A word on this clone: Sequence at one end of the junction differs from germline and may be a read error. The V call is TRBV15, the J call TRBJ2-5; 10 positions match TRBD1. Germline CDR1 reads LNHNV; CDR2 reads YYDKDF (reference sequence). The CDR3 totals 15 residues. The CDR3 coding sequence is TGTGCCACCAGGAGAGGACAGGGGGAAGGGGAGACCCAGTACTTC. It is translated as CATRRGQGEGETQYF.

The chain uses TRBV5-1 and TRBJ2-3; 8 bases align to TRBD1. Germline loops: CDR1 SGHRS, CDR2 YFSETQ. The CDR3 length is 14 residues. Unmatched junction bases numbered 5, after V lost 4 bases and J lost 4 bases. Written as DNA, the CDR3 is TGCGCCAGCAGCCCAGGACAGGGCTCAGATACGCAGTATTTT. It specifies CASSPGQGSDTQYF.

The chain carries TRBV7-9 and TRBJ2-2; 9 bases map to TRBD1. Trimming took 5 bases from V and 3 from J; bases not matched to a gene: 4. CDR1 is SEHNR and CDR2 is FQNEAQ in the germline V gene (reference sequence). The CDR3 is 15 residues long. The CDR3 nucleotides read TGTGCCAGCAGCCAACAGGGGGCCTACACCGGGGAGCTGTTTTTT. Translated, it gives CASSQQGAYTGELFF.

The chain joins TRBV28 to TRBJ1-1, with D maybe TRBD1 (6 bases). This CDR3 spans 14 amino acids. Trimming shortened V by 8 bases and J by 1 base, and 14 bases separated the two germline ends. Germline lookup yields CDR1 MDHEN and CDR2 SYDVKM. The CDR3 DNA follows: TGTGCCAGCTCGCCGGGGGGCGCGAACACTGAAGCTTTCTTT. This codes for CASSPGGANTEAFF.

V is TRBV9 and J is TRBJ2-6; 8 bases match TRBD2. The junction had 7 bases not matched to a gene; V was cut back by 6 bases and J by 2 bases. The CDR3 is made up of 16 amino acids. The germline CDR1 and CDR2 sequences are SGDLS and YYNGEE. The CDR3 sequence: CASTLTGGAGANVLTF. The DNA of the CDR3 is TGTGCCAGCACCCTAACCGGGGGGGCTGGGGCCAACGTCCTGACTTTC.

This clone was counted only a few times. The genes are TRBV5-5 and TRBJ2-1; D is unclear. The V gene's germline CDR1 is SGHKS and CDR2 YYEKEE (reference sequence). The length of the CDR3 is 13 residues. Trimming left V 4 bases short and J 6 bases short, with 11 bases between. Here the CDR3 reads CASSRLVFNEQFF. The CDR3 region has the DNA TGTGCCAGCAGCCGACTGGTCTTCAATGAGCAGTTCTTC.

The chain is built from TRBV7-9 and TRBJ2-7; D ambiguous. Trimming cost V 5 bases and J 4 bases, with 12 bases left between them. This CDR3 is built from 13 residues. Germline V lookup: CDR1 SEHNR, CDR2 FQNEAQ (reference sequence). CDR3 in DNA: TGTGCCAGCAGCCCGTCTCGAGATTACGAGCAGTACTTC. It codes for CASSPSRDYEQYF.